This entry concerns a single T cell receptor (beta chain). Its antigen is undetermined. The sample belongs to a study of cytomegalovirus exposure and HLA in healthy donors. The CDR3 consists of 12 residues. V lost 3 bases and J lost 4, with 6 bases in between. Germline V lookup: CDR1 LGHNT, CDR2 FRNRAP. Regarding the study as a whole: TCR beta chain V- and J-gene trimming was linked, in a later analysis, to a missense variant in DCLRE1C. Follow-up analysis seemed to connect common viral pathogens with several of the most significant clusters identified. Versus the approximately 670-donor mean, an Asian-associated ancestry cluster reportedly showed fewer N-insertions in a later analysis. It has been reported that TCR beta sequences accurately predicted the HLA-A and HLA-B alleles of most subjects.

A multiplex PCR was run with 60 Vbeta primers and 13 Jbeta primers. Libraries were prepared by immunoSEQ multiplex PCR; TCRdb keeps only in-frame clonotypes and omits some of them. The data show 200,000 to 300,000 clones, 84% seen once. This chain uses TRBV12-5 with TRBJ1-2, with D possibly matching TRBD1 (5 bases). The sequence derives from a woman aged 40 to 50 in good health and CMV-seropositive. The specimen was PBMCs. The CDR3 DNA sequence: TGTGCTAGTGGTTTTGACAGCTATGGCTACACCTTC. Translation: CASGFDSYGYTF. Filled out from reference TRBV12-5 and TRBJ1-2, the complete variable domain reads DARVTQTPRHKVTEMGQEVTMRCQPILGHNTVFWYRQTMMQGLELLAYFRNRAPLDDSGMPKDRFSAEMPDATLATLKIQPSEPRDSAVYFCASGFDSYGYTFGSGTRLTVV.